This section outlines one T cell receptor beta chain sequence together with its context. Its specificity is unknown. The data derive from a study of T cells in localized non-small cell lung cancer. The method was immunoSEQ multiplex PCR; TCRdb's version includes in-frame clones alone and lacks a portion of them. The data show about 18,000 clones, around 89% seen once. Germline CDR1 is LNHDA and CDR2 is SQIVND (reference sequence). Between the trimmed V and J ends, which lost 5 bases and 0 bases, there was a span of 13 bases. The CDR3 runs to 15 residues. Findings and caveats of the study: Adjacent lung had a median approximately 50 of the 100 largest tumor clones. In uninvolved adjacent lung, T cell clonality reached its highest value, exceeding tumor.

This TCR derives from a male donor older than 55 with stage II squamous cell lung carcinoma. The V gene is TRBV19, the J gene TRBJ1-2; TRBD1 might be the D (6 bases). Source: peripheral blood, taken before any cancer treatment. Here the CDR3 DNA reads TGTGCCAGTAGTCTACGGGACAATGCTAACTATGGCTACACCTTC. This encodes CASSLRDNANYGYTF.